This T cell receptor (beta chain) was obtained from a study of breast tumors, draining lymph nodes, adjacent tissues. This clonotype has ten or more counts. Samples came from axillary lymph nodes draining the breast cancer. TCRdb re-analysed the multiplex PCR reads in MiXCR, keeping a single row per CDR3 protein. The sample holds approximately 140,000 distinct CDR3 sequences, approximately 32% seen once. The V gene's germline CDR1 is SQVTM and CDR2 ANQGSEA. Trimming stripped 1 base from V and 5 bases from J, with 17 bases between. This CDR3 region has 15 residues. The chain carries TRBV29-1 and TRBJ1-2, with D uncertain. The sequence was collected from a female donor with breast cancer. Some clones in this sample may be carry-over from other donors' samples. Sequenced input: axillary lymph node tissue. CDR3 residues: CSVEGRAESFYGYTF. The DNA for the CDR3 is TGCAGCGTTGAAGGTAGGGCCGAAAGTTTTTATGGCTACACCTTC.